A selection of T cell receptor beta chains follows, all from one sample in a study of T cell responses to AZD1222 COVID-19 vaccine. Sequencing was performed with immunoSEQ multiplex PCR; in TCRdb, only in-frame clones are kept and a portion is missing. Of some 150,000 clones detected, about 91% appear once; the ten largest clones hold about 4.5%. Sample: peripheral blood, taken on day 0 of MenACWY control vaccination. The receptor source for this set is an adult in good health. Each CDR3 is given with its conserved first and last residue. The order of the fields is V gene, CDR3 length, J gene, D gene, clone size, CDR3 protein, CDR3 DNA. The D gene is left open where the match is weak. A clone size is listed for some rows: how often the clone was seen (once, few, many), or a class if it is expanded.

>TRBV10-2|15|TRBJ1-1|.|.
CASSVMQGPNTEAFF
TGCGCCAGCAGTGTTATGCAGGGACCGAACACTGAAGCTTTCTTT
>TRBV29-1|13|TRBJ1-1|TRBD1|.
CSVRTGPNTEAFF
TGCAGCGTACGGACAGGGCCGAACACTGAAGCTTTCTTT
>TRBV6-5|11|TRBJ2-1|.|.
CASTKGNEQFF
TGTGCCAGCACAAAAGGCAATGAGCAGTTCTTC
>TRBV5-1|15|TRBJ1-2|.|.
CASSPTGLENYGYTF
TGCGCCAGCAGCCCAACAGGGCTGGAGAACTATGGCTACACCTTC
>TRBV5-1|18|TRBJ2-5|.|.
CASSHSKIGMGSIETQYF
TGCGCCAGCAGCCACTCCAAAATTGGGATGGGGAGCATAGAGACCCAGTACTTC
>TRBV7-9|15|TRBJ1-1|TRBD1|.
CASSLRGQPNTEAFF
TGTGCCAGCAGCTTGAGGGGACAGCCGAACACTGAAGCTTTCTTT
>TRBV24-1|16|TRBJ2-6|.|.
CATSDSGFSGANVLTF
TGTGCCACCAGTGATAGCGGGTTCTCTGGGGCCAACGTCCTGACTTTC
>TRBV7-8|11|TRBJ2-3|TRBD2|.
CASLGEGTQYF
TGTGCCAGCTTGGGGGAGGGTACGCAGTATTTT
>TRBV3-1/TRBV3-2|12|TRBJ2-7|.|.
CASSQVEHEQYF
TGTGCCAGCAGCCAAGTTGAACACGAGCAGTACTTC
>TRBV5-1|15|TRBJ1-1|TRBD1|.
CASSALDRGSDEAFF
TGCGCCAGCAGCGCCCTGGACAGGGGGTCGGATGAAGCTTTCTTT
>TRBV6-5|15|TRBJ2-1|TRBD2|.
CASSYVAGGYNEQFF
TGTGCCAGCAGTTATGTCGCGGGGGGGTACAATGAGCAGTTCTTC
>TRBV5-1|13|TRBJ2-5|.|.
CASSLADQETQYF
TGCGCCAGCAGCTTGGCGGACCAAGAGACCCAGTACTTC
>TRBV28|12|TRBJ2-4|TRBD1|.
CASSSDRLIQYF
TGTGCCAGCAGTTCGGACAGGCTTATTCAGTACTTC
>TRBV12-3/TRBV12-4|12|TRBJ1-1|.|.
CASSVLYLGAFF
TGTGCCAGCAGCGTACTCTACCTAGGAGCTTTCTTT
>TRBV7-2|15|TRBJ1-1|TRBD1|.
CASSLGGGLATEAFF
TGTGCCAGCAGCTTAGGAGGGGGCCTGGCCACTGAAGCTTTCTTT
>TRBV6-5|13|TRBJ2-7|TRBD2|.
CASSRSGSYEQYF
TGTGCCAGCAGCCGAAGCGGGAGCTACGAGCAGTACTTC
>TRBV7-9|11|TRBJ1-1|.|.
CASSSQAEAFF
TGTGCCAGCAGCTCCCAGGCTGAAGCTTTCTTT
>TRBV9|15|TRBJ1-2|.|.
CASSVEDSMTYGYTF
TGTGCCAGCAGCGTAGAGGACAGCATGACGTATGGCTACACCTTC
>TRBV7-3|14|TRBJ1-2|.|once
CASSSGSQAGGYTF
TGTGCCAGCAGCTCTGGGAGTCAGGCGGGTGGCTACACCTTC
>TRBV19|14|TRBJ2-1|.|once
CASSIASDGPEQFF
TGTGCCAGTAGTATAGCCTCCGATGGCCCCGAGCAGTTCTTC
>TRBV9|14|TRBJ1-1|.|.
CASSVPGVGTEAFF
TGTGCCAGCAGCGTCCCCGGGGTAGGCACTGAAGCTTTCTTT
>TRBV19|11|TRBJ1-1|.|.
CASSLTDLRVF
TGTGCCAGTAGCCTGACAGACCTTCGAGTCTTT
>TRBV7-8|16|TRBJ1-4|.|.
CASSFSMRDINEKLFF
TGTGCCAGCAGCTTTTCAATGCGGGACATCAATGAAAAACTGTTTTTT